This TCR beta chain was recovered during a study of blood T cell repertoires in COVID-19. Whole-study context: The United States, Italy and Spain supplied acute and convalescent COVID-19 samples. PBMCs, B-cell-depleted T cells, or T cells were the source of the cDNA or gDNA that made up the material.

Using immunoSEQ multiplex PCR, the repertoire was profiled, and TCRdb retains in-frame clones only, with some absent. The table includes 250,000 to 300,000 clones, around 86% detected once. Germline V lookup: CDR1 MNHEY, CDR2 SVGEGT. The CDR3 consists of 15 residues. V trimming: 0 bases; J trimming: 4 bases; junction bases outside the gene matches: 3. Sequences were obtained from peripheral blood. V is TRBV6-2 or TRBV6-3 and J is TRBJ1-1; TRBD1 aligns across 9 bases. This clonotype originated in an older woman with COVID-19, enrolled during active disease. This CDR3 is CASSYSTQGATEAFF. Written as DNA, the CDR3 is TGTGCCAGCAGTTACTCGACACAGGGGGCCACTGAAGCTTTCTTT.